This note documents a single T cell receptor (beta chain) sequence. The antigen is not known. This entry belongs to a study of identical twins. The CDR3 consists of 11 residues. The ends were cut back, 8 bases at V and 3 bases at J, with 7 bases in the middle. CDR1 is MNHEY, CDR2 SVGAGI, per germline. One entry per CDR3 protein, called by TCRdb with MiXCR from the 5' RACE reads. The sample includes 600,000 to 700,000 distinct CDR3 sequences, roughly 20% of them seen just once. Findings and caveats of the study: Memory repertoires showed no such pattern, whereas abundant cord blood beta clonotypes carried fewer insertions.

The data were also submitted as part of a second study, on T cells expressing NK-cell markers. That report notes: It was sorted CD3+CD56-NKG2C+, CD3+CD56+NKG2C- and CD3+CD56+NKG2C+ T cells that provided the TCR beta repertoires.

The sample taken for sequencing was PBMCs. The rearrangement joins TRBV6-5 to TRBJ1-2, with D maybe TRBD1 (5 bases). This clonotype was obtained from a woman between 18 and 29 years old in good health. The CDR3 loop reads CASGDHYGYTF. The CDR3 bases are TGTGCCAGCGGGGACCACTATGGCTACACCTTC.